These 25 T cell receptor beta chains came from one sample sequenced in a study of cytomegalovirus exposure and HLA in healthy donors. With 60 Vbeta and 13 Jbeta primers, the PCR was carried out. Clones were sequenced by immunoSEQ multiplex PCR, and TCRdb holds only the in-frame ones, with some missing. There are 110,000 to 150,000 clones in the sample; roughly 77% occur only once, and roughly 3.8% lies in the top ten. Material: PBMCs. The receptors were gathered from a male donor in good health and CMV-seronegative.

The chain uses TRBV14 and TRBJ2-1; TRBD2 aligns across 8 bases. In germline, CDR1 is SGHDN, CDR2 FVKESK. Unmatched junction bases numbered 8, after V lost 1 base and J lost 6 bases. There are 16 residues in the CDR3. CDR3 in DNA: TGTGCCAGCAGCCAAGGGGCTAGCGGGCTCACCAATGAGCAGTTCTTC. Amino acid sequence: CASSQGASGLTNEQFF.

The CDR3 spells CASSQGLAASYEQYF. The CDR3 nucleotides read TGTGCCAGCAGCCAAGGACTAGCGGCCTCCTACGAGCAGTACTTC. The rearrangement links TRBV4-2 to TRBJ2-7, with 9 bases matching TRBD2. After removal of 1 base from V and 0 bases from J, the junction contained 1 base not matched to a gene. CDR1 and CDR2 (germline): LGHNA, YNFKEQ. This CDR3 is 15 amino acids long.

The gene calls are TRBV5-4 and TRBJ2-1; D possibly corresponds to TRBD2 (6 bases). The CDR3 loop spans 15 amino acids. V was pared by 5 bases and J by 3 bases, with 15 bases between. CDR1 is SGHNT, CDR2 YYREEE, per germline (reference sequence). The CDR3 region is CASSRGGGSYNEQFF. CDR3 in DNA: TGTGCCAGCAGTCGGGGTGGGGGGAGCTACAATGAGCAGTTCTTC. The variable domain in full, completed from reference TRBV5-4 and TRBJ2-1, reads ETGVTQSPTHLIKTRGQQVTLRCSSQSGHNTVSWYQQALGQGPQFIFQYYREEENGRGNFPPRFSGLQFPNYSSELNVNALELDDSALYLCASSRGGGSYNEQFFGPGTRLTVL.

The chain joins TRBV7-8 to TRBJ2-7; 14 bases are a match to TRBD2. The germline CDR1 and CDR2 sequences are SGHVS and FQNEAQ. The CDR3 consists of 18 residues. V lost 4 bases and J lost 0; bases outside the gene matches: 8. Here the CDR3 DNA reads TGTGCCAGCAGCTACGGACTAGCGGGGGGAAAGAGCTCCTACGAGCAGTACTTC. It is translated as CASSYGLAGGKSSYEQYF.

The rearrangement uses TRBV6-6 and TRBJ1-5; D is possibly TRBD1 (6 bases). This CDR3 comprises 15 residues. Germline V gene sequence: CDR1 MNHNY, CDR2 SVGAGI (reference sequence). Trimming took 4 bases from V and 6 from J, leaving 16 bases between them. CDR3 DNA: TGTGCCAGCAGTTCAACACAGGGTTCCAGTCAGCCCCAGCATTTT. Its translation: CASSSTQGSSQPQHF.

The chain employs TRBV11-2 and TRBJ1-2; TRBD1 matches 8 bases. The CDR3 is 15 amino acids. Germline CDR1 reads SGHAT; CDR2 reads FQNNGV. V gave up 7 bases and J gave up 4 bases; unmatched junction bases: 11. The CDR3 loop is CASNSLQGQVYGYTF. CDR3 DNA sequence: TGTGCCAGCAACTCCCTGCAGGGACAGGTCTATGGCTACACCTTC.

The rearrangement links TRBV7-9 to TRBJ1-5; D remains ambiguous. The germline CDR1 and CDR2 sequences are SEHNR and FQNEAQ (reference sequence). V gave up 3 bases and J gave up 1 base, with 4 bases separating them. The CDR3 length is 13 residues. The DNA of the CDR3 is TGTGCCAGCAGCTTTAGCAGCAATCAGCCCCAGCATTTT. It specifies CASSFSSNQPQHF.

The chain links TRBV6-6 to TRBJ1-5; 7 nucleotides agree with TRBD1. The CDR3 is 14 residues long. V was pared by 5 bases and J by 4 bases, with 5 bases of the junction left unmatched. The V gene's germline CDR1 is MNHNY and CDR2 SVGAGI (reference sequence). CDR3 nucleotide sequence: TGTGCCAGCAGTCTGCAGGGGGAAAATCAGCCCCAGCATTTT. Protein product: CASSLQGENQPQHF.

The rearrangement joins TRBV21-1 to TRBJ2-1; TRBD1, the table's D call, was not compared with the DNA. TRBV21-1 is a pseudogene. The CDR3 runs 14 residues. In DNA, the CDR3 is TGTGCCAGCAGCATAGGGACAGACTACAATGAGCAGTTCTTC. It yields the protein CASSIGTDYNEQFF.

This rearrangement joins TRBV25-1 to TRBJ1-2; 8 nucleotides line up with TRBD1. CDR1 and CDR2 from the germline V gene are MGHDK and SYGVNS. V lost 4 bases and J lost 4; bases outside the gene matches: 14. CDR3 length equals 17 residues. This chain's CDR3 is CASSGPLDRGNLYGYTF. The CDR3, as DNA: TGTGCCAGCAGTGGTCCCCTCGACAGGGGAAATCTCTATGGCTACACCTTC.

The sample holds a few counts of this clone. The chain uses TRBV4-1 and TRBJ1-5; D is perhaps TRBD1 (6 bases). CDR3 length: 15 residues. Per the germline V gene, CDR1 is MGHRA and CDR2 is YSYEKL. Deletions cut 0 bases from V and 3 bases from J, with 9 bases between. For the CDR3, the DNA is TGCGCCAGCAGCCAAGAGGACAGACCCAATCAGCCCCAGCATTTT. Amino acids: CASSQEDRPNQPQHF.

The rearrangement links TRBV7-3 to TRBJ2-2, with TRBD2 identical over 9 bases. The V gene end was trimmed by 6 bases and the J gene end by 4 bases; junction bases not matched to a gene: 6. The CDR3 contains 15 residues. Germline V gene sequence: CDR1 SGHTA, CDR2 FQGTGA. The CDR3 DNA sequence: TGTGCCAGCAGACCTAGCGGGGCGACCACCGGGGAGCTGTTTTTT. Translating gives CASRPSGATTGELFF.

V is TRBV14 and J is TRBJ1-2, with D possibly matching TRBD1 (6 bases). This CDR3 is 14 amino acids long. The V end lost 5 bases, the J end lost 5 bases, and 15 bases lay between the germline ends. Germline assignment: CDR1 SGHDN and CDR2 FVKESK. The CDR3 reads CASSATGTPYGYTF. DNA of the CDR3: TGTGCCAGCAGCGCGACCGGGACACCTTATGGCTACACCTTC.

Only a few counts were recorded for this clone. This chain connects TRBV27 to TRBJ2-7; 16 bases line up with TRBD2. Per the germline V gene, CDR1 is MNHEY and CDR2 is SMNVEV (reference sequence). Germline trimming cut 6 bases from V and 2 bases from J; bases unmatched to any gene: 10. The CDR3 extends over 18 amino acids. The CDR3: CASSSGLAGGRSPYEQYF. CDR3 DNA sequence: TGTGCCAGCAGCTCGGGACTAGCGGGAGGGCGGAGCCCCTACGAGCAGTACTTC.

This sequence joins TRBV7-2 and TRBJ1-2; 7 nucleotides align to TRBD1. Germline V gives CDR1 SGHTA, CDR2 FQGNSA. V trimming: 1 base; J trimming: 9 bases; junction bases outside the gene matches: 14. CDR3 size: 16 residues. The CDR3 sequence: CASSLDLLVTGARYTF. Here the CDR3 DNA reads TGTGCCAGCAGCTTAGACCTTCTCGTAACAGGGGCACGCTACACCTTC.

CDR3 sequence: CASSLGTGGGYTF. In nucleotides, the CDR3 is TGTGCCAGCAGTTTGGGGACAGGGGGTGGCTACACCTTC. The chain uses TRBV27 and TRBJ1-2, with 11 bases matching TRBD1. This CDR3 has 13 amino acids. Trimming cost V 3 bases and J 7 bases; bases outside gene matches: 1. CDR1 and CDR2 from the germline V gene are MNHEY and SMNVEV (reference sequence).

This clone turned up a few times. The rearrangement links TRBV4-2 to TRBJ1-2; 7 bases map to TRBD1. The germline gives CDR1 LGHNA, CDR2 YNFKEQ. The V gene end was trimmed by 4 bases and the J gene end by 4 bases; junction bases not matched to a gene: 6. The CDR3 has 14 residues. CDR3 DNA: TGTGCCAGCAGCCCCGGACAGGAAGCCTATGGCTACACCTTC. It yields the protein CASSPGQEAYGYTF.

V usage is TRBV5-1 and J usage is TRBJ2-2; possible D gene TRBD1, 6 bases. Germline CDR1 is SGHRS and CDR2 is YFSETQ. V was trimmed by 1 base and J by 0 bases, leaving 13 bases between them. This CDR3 spans 17 amino acids. The CDR3, as DNA: TGCGCCAGCAGCTTGTCTAGAGGGGGAGCGAACACCGGGGAGCTGTTTTTT. This sequence encodes CASSLSRGGANTGELFF.

The count of this clone is one. This chain uses TRBV10-2 with TRBJ2-3; TRBD1 matches 9 bases. The V and J ends lost 2 bases and 3 bases, in that order; junction bases with no gene match: 6. This CDR3 has 16 residues. Germline assignment: CDR1 WSHSY and CDR2 SAAADI. CDR3 in DNA: TGCGCCAGCAGTGAGATTCCGGGACAGGGAACAGATACGCAGTATTTT. Encoded protein: CASSEIPGQGTDTQYF.

About this clone: The junction shows a germline mismatch at one end, possibly a read error. This CDR3 reads CASSLAFGQGVNEQFF. CDR3 DNA: TGTGCTAGCAGCTTAGCGTTCGGACAGGGGGTCAATGAGCAGTTCTTC. V gene TRBV7-7 combines with J gene TRBJ2-1; 10 nucleotides match TRBD1. CDR3 size: 16 residues. Germline CDR1 is SSHAT and CDR2 is FNYEAQ (reference sequence). Full variable domain (outside the CDR3, taken from reference TRBV7-7 and TRBJ2-1): GAGVSQSPRYKVTKRGQDVTLRCDPISSHATLYWYQQALGQGPEFLTYFNYEAQPDKSGLPSDRFSAERPEGSISTLTIQRTEQRDSAMYRCASSLAFGQGVNEQFFGPGTRLTVL.

This clone was found a few times. The genes are TRBV2 and TRBJ1-2, with a tentative D call TRBD1 (5 bases). In germline, CDR1 is SNHLY, CDR2 FYNNEI. V dropped 7 bases and J dropped 8 bases, with 20 bases sitting between them. The CDR3 is 14 amino acids. The CDR3 region is CASILQVTGGGYTF. The CDR3 DNA reads TGTGCCAGCATTCTCCAAGTTACGGGGGGAGGCTACACCTTC.

This sequence joins TRBV5-1 and TRBJ2-3; the D is unclear. The CDR3 is made up of 13 amino acids. The V and J ends lost 1 base and 3 bases respectively, with 6 bases between them. Germline V gene data show CDR1 as SGHRS and CDR2 as YFSETQ. In DNA, the CDR3 is TGCGCCAGCAGCTTGATTACAACAGATACGCAGTATTTT. Its protein is CASSLITTDTQYF. The full variable domain, with the rest looked up from reference TRBV5-1 and TRBJ2-3, is KAGVTQTPRYLIKTRGQQVTLSCSPISGHRSVSWYQQTPGQGLQFLFEYFSETQRNKGNFPGRFSGRQFSNSRSEMNVSTLELGDSALYLCASSLITTDTQYFGPGTRLTVL.

The CDR3 is CASSLVPPGLAGDNEQFF. CDR3 sequence (DNA): TGTGCCAGCAGCTTAGTTCCCCCCGGGCTAGCGGGTGACAATGAGCAGTTCTTC. This chain uses TRBV7-6 with TRBJ2-1; TRBD2 aligns across 8 bases. The CDR3 covers 18 residues. Per the germline V gene, CDR1 is SGHVS and CDR2 is FNYEAQ. The trim removed 1 base at V and 5 bases at J, leaving 13 bases unmatched.

The chain employs TRBV5-5 and TRBJ2-3, with D possibly TRBD2 on 6 matching bases. This CDR3 has 14 amino acids. The germline gives CDR1 SGHKS, CDR2 YYEKEE (reference sequence). V was cut by 0 bases and J by 3 bases, with 8 bases left in between. The CDR3 here is CASSLGAGTDTQYF. The DNA for the CDR3 is TGTGCCAGCAGCTTGGGGGCGGGAACAGATACGCAGTATTTT. Full variable domain (outside the CDR3, taken from reference TRBV5-5 and TRBJ2-3): DAGVTQSPTHLIKTRGQQVTLRCSPISGHKSVSWYQQVLGQGPQFIFQYYEKEERGRGNFPDRFSARQFPNYSSELNVNALLLGDSALYLCASSLGAGTDTQYFGPGTRLTVL.

The rearrangement uses TRBV19 and TRBJ2-7, with a possible D match to TRBD1 (6 bases). In germline, CDR1 is LNHDA, CDR2 SQIVND (reference sequence). The CDR3 has 14 amino acids. Between the trimmed V and J ends, which lost 3 bases and 1 base, there was a span of 10 bases. The CDR3 sequence: CASSMPGQSYEQYF. The DNA for the CDR3 is TGTGCCAGTAGTATGCCCGGACAGTCCTACGAGCAGTACTTC.